This note documents a single T cell receptor beta chain sequence. Its recognized antigen is unknown. Qualities for individual bases were not recorded, and no much larger clone is one base off. The library relied on the immunoSEQ multiplex PCR assay. As stored in TCRdb, this immuneACCESS dataset retains in-frame rearrangements with V and J assigned. A fraction of the clones does not appear; measured against another copy, unresolved V genes explain less than half of the discrepancy, and the remainder lacks a known reason. Across this sample there are tens of thousands of clones, with roughly nine tenths seen only once. Of the sample, about 0.21% falls within the top ten clones. The sample originates from a study of T cell changes during pregnancy in multiple sclerosis (dated by TCRdb to between 2018 and 2020). At the level of the whole study: Changes in the T cell repertoire over the course of pregnancy were examined in this study in women with multiple sclerosis.

The CDR3 sequence holds 15 residues, the cysteine and phenylalanine included. The sequence is cut down to CDR3 DNA, 45 bases in frame from base 1. CDR1 and CDR2 were assigned from the germline V gene (reference sequence) as LNHDA and SQIVND. Unmatched junction bases come to 9, with V trimmed by 7 bases and J by 5 bases. Sequencing was performed on CD4+ T cells from peripheral blood mononuclear cells, taken in the second trimester of pregnancy. This sequence was found in a female donor with multiple sclerosis, enrolled in a pregnancy study. The chain was built from TRBV19 and TRBJ2-2; 8 bases in the junction line up with TRBD1. CDR3 loop: CASNPTGAATGELFF. The bases read TGTGCCAGTAACCCGACAGGGGCCGCAACCGGGGAGCTGTTTTTT. When the CDR3 is completed using the reference TRBV19 and TRBJ2-2 genes on either side, the full variable domain is DGGITQSPKYLFRKEGQNVTLSCEQNLNHDAMYWYRQDPGQGLRLIYYSQIVNDFQKGDIAEGYSVSREKKESFPLTVTSAQKNPTAFYLCASNPTGAATGELFFGEGSRLTVL.